This paragraph reports one T cell receptor (beta chain). Its specificity is not known. It was with 60 Vbeta and 13 Jbeta primers that the PCR ran. Profiled with immunoSEQ multiplex PCR; TCRdb holds only in-frame clones, not every one. The data show about 83,000 clones, just over 70% seen once. In germline, CDR1 is LNHDA, CDR2 SQIVND (reference sequence). V lost 6 bases, J lost 4 bases, and 5 bases stayed unmatched. The CDR3 spans 15 residues. This record belongs to a study of cytomegalovirus exposure and HLA in healthy donors. The wider study: Of several hundred genotyped donors, roughly 81% grouped in the Caucasian-associated ancestry cluster.

The study, taken as a whole, reports: Sequences of the TCR beta chain were said to predict the HLA-A and HLA-B alleles of most subjects accurately. The authors enumerated 150 to 200 TCR beta chains as linked to cytomegalovirus.

This TCR derives from a man in his 60s in good health and CMV-seronegative. Specimen: PBMCs. This chain connects TRBV19 to TRBJ2-3, with 12 bases lining up with TRBD1. CDR3 sequence reads: CASSMGQGAADTQYF. CDR3 DNA: TGTGCCAGTAGCATGGGACAGGGGGCGGCAGATACGCAGTATTTT.